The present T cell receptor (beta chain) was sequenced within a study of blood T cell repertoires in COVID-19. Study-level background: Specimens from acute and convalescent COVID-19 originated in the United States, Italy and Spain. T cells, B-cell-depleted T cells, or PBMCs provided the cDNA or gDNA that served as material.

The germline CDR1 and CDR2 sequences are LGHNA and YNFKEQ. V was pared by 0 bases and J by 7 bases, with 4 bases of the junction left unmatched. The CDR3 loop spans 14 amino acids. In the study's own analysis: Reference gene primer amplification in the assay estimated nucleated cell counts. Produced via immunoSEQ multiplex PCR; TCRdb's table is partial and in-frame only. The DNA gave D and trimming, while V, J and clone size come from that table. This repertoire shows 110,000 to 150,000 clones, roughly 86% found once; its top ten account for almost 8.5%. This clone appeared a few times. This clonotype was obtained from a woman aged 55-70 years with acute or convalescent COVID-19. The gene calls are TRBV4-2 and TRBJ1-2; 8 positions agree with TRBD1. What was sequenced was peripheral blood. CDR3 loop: CASSQEDRDAGYTF. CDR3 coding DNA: TGTGCCAGCAGCCAAGAGGACAGGGACGCTGGCTACACCTTC.